Listed below are T cell receptor beta chains from one sample, sequenced in a study of blood T cell repertoires in COVID-19. Profiled with immunoSEQ multiplex PCR; TCRdb holds only in-frame clones, not every one. The sample includes 100,000 to 150,000 clones, around four fifths of them seen just once. Sequencing input: peripheral blood. The origin of the receptors is a man at least 80 years old with active or convalescent COVID-19. The CDR3 runs from the conserved cysteine through the conserved F or W. D genes are given only for firm matches. Size values are once, few and many counts, or a class for expanded clones, and some rows have none.

d_gene: TRBD1; v_gene: TRBV28; abundance: few; j_gene: TRBJ1-1; CDR3aa: CASREYRGTNTEAFF; CDR3nt: TGTGCCAGCAGGGAATACAGGGGCACGAACACTGAAGCTTTCTTT
d_gene: TRBD2; v_gene: TRBV6-2/TRBV6-3; abundance: NA; j_gene: TRBJ2-5; CDR3aa: CASSYLAGEETQYF; CDR3nt: TGTGCCAGCAGTTACCTAGCGGGGGAAGAGACCCAGTACTTC
d_gene: NA; v_gene: TRBV3-1/TRBV3-2; abundance: NA; j_gene: TRBJ1-1; CDR3aa: CASSHWTAAAPEAFF; CDR3nt: TGTGCCAGCAGCCATTGGACAGCTGCCGCCCCTGAAGCTTTCTTT
d_gene: TRBD1; v_gene: TRBV6-4; abundance: NA; j_gene: TRBJ2-3; CDR3aa: CASSETSGGRADTQYF; CDR3nt: TGTGCCAGCAGTGAAACCTCAGGGGGCAGGGCAGATACGCAGTATTTT
d_gene: TRBD1; v_gene: TRBV6-2/TRBV6-3; abundance: NA; j_gene: TRBJ1-6; CDR3aa: CASSLIGTGGNSPLHF; CDR3nt: TGTGCCAGCAGTTTAATCGGGACAGGGGGTAATTCACCCCTCCACTTT
d_gene: TRBD1; v_gene: TRBV6-5; abundance: NA; j_gene: TRBJ1-2; CDR3aa: CASAPLEGAVGYTF; CDR3nt: TGTGCCAGCGCTCCTCTGGAGGGGGCCGTTGGCTACACCTTC
d_gene: TRBD2; v_gene: TRBV19; abundance: few; j_gene: TRBJ2-7; CDR3aa: CASSRILAGSPYEQYF; CDR3nt: TGTGCCAGTAGTCGCATACTAGCGGGGTCTCCCTACGAGCAGTACTTC
d_gene: TRBD2; v_gene: TRBV7-7; abundance: once; j_gene: TRBJ2-1; CDR3aa: CASSIGTSADSEQFF; CDR3nt: TGTGCTAGCAGCATCGGGACTAGCGCCGATAGTGAGCAGTTCTTC
d_gene: TRBD1; v_gene: TRBV27; abundance: NA; j_gene: TRBJ2-7; CDR3aa: CASSTRDRAYF; CDR3nt: TGTGCCAGCAGTACCCGGGACAGGGCTTACTTC
d_gene: TRBD1; v_gene: TRBV5-6; abundance: few; j_gene: TRBJ1-2; CDR3aa: CASRKQGGSYTF; CDR3nt: TGTGCCAGCAGAAAACAGGGGGGAAGCTACACCTTC
d_gene: NA; v_gene: TRBV4-1; abundance: NA; j_gene: TRBJ1-5; CDR3aa: CASSLTEYQPQHF; CDR3nt: TGCGCCAGCAGTCTGACAGAGTACCAGCCCCAGCATTTT
d_gene: TRBD1; v_gene: TRBV24-1; abundance: once; j_gene: TRBJ2-1; CDR3aa: CATSQGAWNEQFF; CDR3nt: TGTGCCACCAGTCAGGGGGCATGGAATGAGCAGTTCTTC
d_gene: TRBD1; v_gene: TRBV12-3/TRBV12-4; abundance: NA; j_gene: TRBJ1-6; CDR3aa: CASSGQGNSPLHF; CDR3nt: TGTGCCAGCAGCGGACAGGGCAATTCACCCCTCCACTTT
d_gene: TRBD2; v_gene: TRBV27; abundance: NA; j_gene: TRBJ2-7; CDR3aa: CASRSLAGGQEQYF; CDR3nt: TGTGCCAGCAGATCGCTAGCGGGGGGGCAGGAGCAGTACTTC
d_gene: TRBD1; v_gene: TRBV6-5; abundance: NA; j_gene: TRBJ2-1; CDR3aa: CASSYSIQGANEQFF; CDR3nt: TGTGCCAGCAGTTACTCGATTCAGGGGGCCAATGAGCAGTTCTTC
d_gene: NA; v_gene: TRBV18; abundance: NA; j_gene: TRBJ2-1; CDR3aa: CASIGGSSYNEQFF; CDR3nt: TGTGCCAGCATTGGGGGGAGCTCCTACAATGAGCAGTTCTTC
d_gene: TRBD2; v_gene: TRBV20-1; abundance: NA; j_gene: TRBJ2-3; CDR3aa: CSASSGATDTQYF; CDR3nt: TGCAGTGCTAGTAGCGGGGCCACAGATACGCAGTATTTT
d_gene: NA; v_gene: TRBV28; abundance: few; j_gene: TRBJ2-2; CDR3aa: CASTPLRAIGELFF; CDR3nt: TGTGCCAGCACCCCCCTCAGGGCGATCGGGGAGCTGTTTTTT
d_gene: TRBD1; v_gene: TRBV4-1; abundance: NA; j_gene: TRBJ1-3; CDR3aa: CASSLITGVTIYF; CDR3nt: TGCGCCAGCAGCCTTATTACAGGGGTCACCATATATTTT
d_gene: NA; v_gene: TRBV27; abundance: NA; j_gene: TRBJ2-7; CDR3aa: CASSFGRGRHEQYF; CDR3nt: TGTGCCAGCAGTTTCGGCAGGGGCCGGCACGAGCAGTACTTC
d_gene: NA; v_gene: TRBV27; abundance: NA; j_gene: TRBJ1-6; CDR3aa: CASSLSTSAPLHF; CDR3nt: TGTGCCAGCAGTTTATCGACTTCAGCACCCCTCCACTTT
d_gene: TRBD1; v_gene: TRBV11-2; abundance: few; j_gene: TRBJ1-3; CDR3aa: CASSGGYRGLSGNTIYF; CDR3nt: TGTGCCAGCAGCGGAGGGTACAGGGGGCTTTCTGGAAACACCATATATTTT
d_gene: TRBD1; v_gene: TRBV5-1; abundance: NA; j_gene: TRBJ1-1; CDR3aa: CASRPGQGNTEAFF; CDR3nt: TGCGCCAGCAGACCGGGACAGGGAAACACTGAAGCTTTCTTT
d_gene: TRBD1; v_gene: TRBV7-2; abundance: NA; j_gene: TRBJ2-6; CDR3aa: CASSWGTGLGANVLTF; CDR3nt: TGTGCCAGCAGCTGGGGGACAGGGCTTGGGGCCAACGTCCTGACTTTC
d_gene: NA; v_gene: TRBV29-1; abundance: NA; j_gene: TRBJ1-2; CDR3aa: CSVVSNYGYTF; CDR3nt: TGCAGCGTTGTCTCTAACTATGGCTACACCTTC
d_gene: NA; v_gene: TRBV2; abundance: NA; j_gene: TRBJ1-3; CDR3aa: CASSVNRGNTIYF; CDR3nt: TGTGCCAGCAGTGTAAACAGAGGAAACACCATATATTTT
d_gene: NA; v_gene: TRBV5-1; abundance: NA; j_gene: TRBJ2-5; CDR3aa: CASRRGGRGEAQYF; CDR3nt: TGCGCCAGCCGAAGGGGGGGACGAGGGGAGGCCCAGTACTTC
d_gene: NA; v_gene: TRBV27; abundance: NA; j_gene: TRBJ2-5; CDR3aa: CASSPRGLEQETQYF; CDR3nt: TGTGCCAGCAGTCCGCGCGGCTTGGAGCAGGAGACCCAGTACTTC
d_gene: NA; v_gene: TRBV27; abundance: NA; j_gene: TRBJ1-5; CDR3aa: CASSLGGAPQPQHF; CDR3nt: TGTGCCAGCAGTCTAGGAGGGGCCCCACAGCCCCAGCATTTT
d_gene: TRBD2; v_gene: TRBV29-1; abundance: once; j_gene: TRBJ2-3; CDR3aa: CSVTAGVHTDTQYF; CDR3nt: TGCAGCGTGACCGCGGGGGTCCACACAGATACGCAGTATTTT
d_gene: TRBD2; v_gene: TRBV11-3; abundance: NA; j_gene: TRBJ2-7; CDR3aa: CASSLNGGGPYEQYF; CDR3nt: TGTGCCAGCAGCTTAAACGGCGGGGGTCCCTACGAGCAGTACTTC
d_gene: TRBD1; v_gene: TRBV9; abundance: NA; j_gene: TRBJ1-1; CDR3aa: CASTKGSATGAPEAFF; CDR3nt: TGTGCCAGCACCAAAGGGAGTGCGACAGGGGCGCCTGAAGCTTTCTTT
d_gene: NA; v_gene: TRBV4-1; abundance: NA; j_gene: TRBJ1-3; CDR3aa: CASSSISGNTIYF; CDR3nt: TGCGCCAGCAGCTCCATCTCTGGAAACACCATATATTTT
d_gene: NA; v_gene: TRBV27; abundance: NA; j_gene: TRBJ2-3; CDR3aa: CASSPSTDTQYF; CDR3nt: TGTGCCAGCAGCCCTAGCACAGATACGCAGTATTTT
d_gene: TRBD1; v_gene: TRBV5-1; abundance: once; j_gene: TRBJ2-7; CDR3aa: CASRGTAITYEQYF; CDR3nt: TGCGCCAGCAGAGGGACAGCTATAACCTACGAGCAGTACTTC
d_gene: NA; v_gene: TRBV12-3/TRBV12-4; abundance: few; j_gene: TRBJ1-1; CDR3aa: CASSFARHTEAFF; CDR3nt: TGTGCCAGCAGTTTTGCCAGGCACACTGAAGCTTTCTTT
d_gene: TRBD1; v_gene: TRBV2; abundance: NA; j_gene: TRBJ2-7; CDR3aa: CASSEQGSYEQYF; CDR3nt: TGTGCCAGCAGCGAACAGGGGTCCTACGAGCAGTACTTC
d_gene: NA; v_gene: TRBV10-3; abundance: NA; j_gene: TRBJ1-2; CDR3aa: CAISGAGEVYGYTF; CDR3nt: TGTGCCATCAGCGGGGCGGGGGAGGTCTATGGCTACACCTTC
d_gene: NA; v_gene: TRBV6-1; abundance: NA; j_gene: TRBJ1-5; CDR3aa: CASSERKSRVGFSNQPQHF; CDR3nt: TGTGCCAGCAGTGAAAGGAAAAGCAGGGTGGGATTTAGCAATCAGCCCCAGCATTTT
d_gene: NA; v_gene: TRBV27; abundance: NA; j_gene: TRBJ2-1; CDR3aa: CASSVTSQGEQFF; CDR3nt: TGTGCCAGCAGTGTGACTAGTCAGGGTGAGCAGTTCTTC
d_gene: TRBD1; v_gene: TRBV10-3; abundance: once; j_gene: TRBJ1-5; CDR3aa: CAISDGTVNQPQHF; CDR3nt: TGTGCCATCAGTGACGGGACAGTCAATCAGCCCCAGCATTTT
d_gene: TRBD1; v_gene: TRBV5-1; abundance: few; j_gene: TRBJ2-7; CDR3aa: CASSRDRPSYEQYF; CDR3nt: TGCGCCAGCAGCCGGGACAGACCGTCCTACGAGCAGTACTTC
d_gene: NA; v_gene: TRBV19; abundance: NA; j_gene: TRBJ1-3; CDR3aa: CASNPGLAGNTIYF; CDR3nt: TGTGCCAGTAATCCAGGCCTCGCTGGAAACACCATATATTTT
d_gene: NA; v_gene: TRBV24-1; abundance: NA; j_gene: TRBJ1-2; CDR3aa: CATSDSTGTYGYTF; CDR3nt: TGTGCCACCAGTGATTCGACCGGGACTTATGGCTACACCTTC
d_gene: NA; v_gene: TRBV5-1; abundance: few; j_gene: TRBJ2-2; CDR3aa: CASGEGENTGELFF; CDR3nt: TGCGCCAGCGGGGAGGGGGAGAACACCGGGGAGCTGTTTTTT
d_gene: TRBD1; v_gene: TRBV3-1/TRBV3-2; abundance: NA; j_gene: TRBJ2-5; CDR3aa: CASSPPPGTGSEETQYF; CDR3nt: TGTGCCAGCAGCCCACCCCCCGGGACAGGGAGTGAAGAGACCCAGTACTTC
d_gene: NA; v_gene: TRBV7-9; abundance: NA; j_gene: TRBJ2-3; CDR3aa: CASSLPFGATDTQYF; CDR3nt: TGTGCCAGCAGCTTACCTTTTGGGGCCACAGATACGCAGTATTTT
d_gene: NA; v_gene: TRBV30; abundance: NA; j_gene: TRBJ1-1; CDR3aa: CARQGIGTEAFF; CDR3nt: TGTGCCAGGCAGGGAATTGGTACTGAAGCTTTCTTT
d_gene: NA; v_gene: TRBV15; abundance: NA; j_gene: TRBJ2-5; CDR3aa: CATSRDRSGEAQYF; CDR3nt: TGTGCCACCAGCAGAGATCGGTCGGGGGAGGCCCAGTACTTC
d_gene: NA; v_gene: TRBV7-2; abundance: NA; j_gene: TRBJ1-2; CDR3aa: CASSVQSGERGYTF; CDR3nt: TGTGCCAGCAGCGTTCAATCGGGGGAACGGGGCTACACCTTC
d_gene: NA; v_gene: TRBV5-1; abundance: NA; j_gene: TRBJ2-1; CDR3aa: CASSLDRAYNEQFF; CDR3nt: TGCGCCAGCAGCTTGGACAGGGCTTACAATGAGCAGTTCTTC
d_gene: TRBD1; v_gene: TRBV5-1; abundance: NA; j_gene: TRBJ2-2; CDR3aa: CASSLGPQGADSGELFF; CDR3nt: TGCGCCAGCAGCTTGGGCCCCCAGGGGGCGGATTCCGGGGAGCTGTTTTTT
d_gene: NA; v_gene: TRBV6-2/TRBV6-3; abundance: NA; j_gene: TRBJ2-3; CDR3aa: CASSSSDTQYF; CDR3nt: TGTGCCAGCAGTTCCTCAGATACGCAGTATTTT
d_gene: NA; v_gene: TRBV3-1/TRBV3-2; abundance: NA; j_gene: TRBJ2-3; CDR3aa: CASSQDRGCVGAGADTQYF; CDR3nt: TGTGCCAGCAGCCAAGATCGGGGTTGTGTGGGGGCGGGGGCAGATACGCAGTATTTT
d_gene: TRBD1; v_gene: TRBV5-5; abundance: NA; j_gene: TRBJ1-3; CDR3aa: CASSLVGTGTGNTIYF; CDR3nt: TGTGCCAGCAGCTTGGTAGGGACAGGGACTGGAAACACCATATATTTT
d_gene: TRBD1; v_gene: TRBV6-5; abundance: NA; j_gene: TRBJ1-3; CDR3aa: CASSRTGNENTIYF; CDR3nt: TGTGCCAGCAGCCGGACAGGGAATGAAAACACCATATATTTT
d_gene: NA; v_gene: TRBV24-1; abundance: NA; j_gene: TRBJ2-1; CDR3aa: CATSDLGGAHSYNEQFF; CDR3nt: TGTGCCACCAGTGATTTGGGGGGGGCACACTCCTACAATGAGCAGTTCTTC
d_gene: TRBD1; v_gene: TRBV6-5; abundance: few; j_gene: TRBJ1-1; CDR3aa: CASSQGQANTEAFF; CDR3nt: TGTGCCAGCAGTCAGGGACAGGCTAACACTGAAGCTTTCTTT
d_gene: NA; v_gene: TRBV7-2; abundance: few; j_gene: TRBJ2-3; CDR3aa: CASSPRAQSTDTQYF; CDR3nt: TGTGCCAGCAGCCCCAGGGCCCAAAGCACAGATACGCAGTATTTT
d_gene: NA; v_gene: TRBV6-2/TRBV6-3; abundance: NA; j_gene: TRBJ1-6; CDR3aa: CASSYLVNNSPLHF; CDR3nt: TGTGCCAGCAGTTACCTCGTAAATAATTCACCCCTCCACTTT